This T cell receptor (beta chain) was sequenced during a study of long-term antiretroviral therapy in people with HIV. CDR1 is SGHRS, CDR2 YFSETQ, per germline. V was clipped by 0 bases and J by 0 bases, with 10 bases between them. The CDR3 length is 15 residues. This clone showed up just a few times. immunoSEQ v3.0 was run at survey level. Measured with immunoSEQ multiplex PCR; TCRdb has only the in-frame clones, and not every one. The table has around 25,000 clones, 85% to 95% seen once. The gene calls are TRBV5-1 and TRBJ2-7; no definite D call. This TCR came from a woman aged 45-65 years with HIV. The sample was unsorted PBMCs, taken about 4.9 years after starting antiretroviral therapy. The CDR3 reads CASSLDPGRSYEQYF. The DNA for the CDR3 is TGCGCCAGCAGCTTGGATCCAGGTCGCTCCTACGAGCAGTACTTC.